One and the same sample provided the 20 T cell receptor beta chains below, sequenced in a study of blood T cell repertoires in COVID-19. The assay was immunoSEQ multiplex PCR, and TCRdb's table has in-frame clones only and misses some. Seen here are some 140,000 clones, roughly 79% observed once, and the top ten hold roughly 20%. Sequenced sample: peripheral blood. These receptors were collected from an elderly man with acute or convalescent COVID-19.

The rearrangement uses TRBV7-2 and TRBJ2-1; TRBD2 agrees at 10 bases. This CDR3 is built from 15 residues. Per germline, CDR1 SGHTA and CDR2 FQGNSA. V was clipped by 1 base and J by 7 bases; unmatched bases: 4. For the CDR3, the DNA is TGTGCCAGCAGCTTAGGGGGACTAGCGTGGAATGAGCAGTTCTTC. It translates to CASSLGGLAWNEQFF.

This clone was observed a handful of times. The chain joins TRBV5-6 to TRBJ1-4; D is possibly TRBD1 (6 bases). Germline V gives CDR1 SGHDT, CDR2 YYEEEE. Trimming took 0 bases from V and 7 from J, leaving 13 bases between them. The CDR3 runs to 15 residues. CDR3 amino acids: CASSLAGGLAEKLFF. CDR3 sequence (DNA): TGTGCCAGCAGCTTGGCCGGGGGGCTTGCTGAAAAACTGTTTTTT.

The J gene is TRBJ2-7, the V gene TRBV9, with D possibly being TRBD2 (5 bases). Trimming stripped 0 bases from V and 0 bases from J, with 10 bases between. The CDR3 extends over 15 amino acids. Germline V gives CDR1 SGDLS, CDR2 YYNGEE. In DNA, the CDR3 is TGTGCCAGCAGCGTAGGCCCGGGAAGCTCCTACGAGCAGTACTTC. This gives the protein CASSVGPGSSYEQYF.

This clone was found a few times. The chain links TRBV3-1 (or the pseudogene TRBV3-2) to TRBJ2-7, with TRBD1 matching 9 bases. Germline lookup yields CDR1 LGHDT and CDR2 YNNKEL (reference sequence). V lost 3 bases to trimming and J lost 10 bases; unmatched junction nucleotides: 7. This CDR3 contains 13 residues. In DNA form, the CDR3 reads TGTGCCAGCAGCCATAAGGGACAGGGCCTCCAGTACTTC. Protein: CASSHKGQGLQYF.

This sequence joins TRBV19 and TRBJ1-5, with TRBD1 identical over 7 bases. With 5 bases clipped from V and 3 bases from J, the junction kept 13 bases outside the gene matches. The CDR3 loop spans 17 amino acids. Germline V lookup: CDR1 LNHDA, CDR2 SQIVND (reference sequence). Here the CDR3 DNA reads TGTGCCAGTAGTTTCCCCCGGGACAGACTTTCCAATCAGCCCCAGCATTTT. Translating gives CASSFPRDRLSNQPQHF.

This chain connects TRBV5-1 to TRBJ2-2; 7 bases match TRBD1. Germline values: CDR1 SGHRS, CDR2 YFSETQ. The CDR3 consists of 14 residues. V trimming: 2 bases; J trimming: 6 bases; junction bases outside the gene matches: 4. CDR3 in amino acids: CASSLIDRAGELFF. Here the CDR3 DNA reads TGCGCCAGCAGCTTAATTGACAGGGCCGGGGAGCTGTTTTTT. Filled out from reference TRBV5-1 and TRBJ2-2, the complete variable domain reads KAGVTQTPRYLIKTRGQQVTLSCSPISGHRSVSWYQQTPGQGLQFLFEYFSETQRNKGNFPGRFSGRQFSNSRSEMNVSTLELGDSALYLCASSLIDRAGELFFGEGSRLTVL.

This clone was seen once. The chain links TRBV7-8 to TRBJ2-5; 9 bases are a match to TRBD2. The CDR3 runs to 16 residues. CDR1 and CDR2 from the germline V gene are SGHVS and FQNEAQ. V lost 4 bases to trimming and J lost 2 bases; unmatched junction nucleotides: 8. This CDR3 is CASSYSASGGQETQYF. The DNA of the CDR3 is TGTGCCAGCAGCTACTCGGCAAGCGGGGGGCAAGAGACCCAGTACTTC.

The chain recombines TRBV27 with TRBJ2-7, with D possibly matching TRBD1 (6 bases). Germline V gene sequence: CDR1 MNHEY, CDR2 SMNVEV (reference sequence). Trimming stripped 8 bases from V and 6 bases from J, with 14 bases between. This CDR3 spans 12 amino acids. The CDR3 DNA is TGTGCCAGCGGGGGCAGGCCTGGCGAGCAGTACTTC. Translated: CASGGRPGEQYF.

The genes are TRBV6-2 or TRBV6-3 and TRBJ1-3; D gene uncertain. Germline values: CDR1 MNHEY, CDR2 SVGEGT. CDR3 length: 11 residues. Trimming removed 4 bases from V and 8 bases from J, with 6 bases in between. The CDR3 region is CASSSRDTIYF. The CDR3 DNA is TGTGCCAGCAGTTCCCGAGACACCATATATTTT.

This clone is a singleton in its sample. The DNA for the CDR3 is TGTGCCAGCAGCTTCCTGTGGAGCGGAGGTGTAGCAGATACGCAGTATTTT. Translating it yields CASSFLWSGGVADTQYF. The genes are TRBV7-2 and TRBJ2-3, with D possibly matching TRBD2 (5 bases). V was cut by 3 bases and J by 4 bases, with 20 bases left in between. Germline V gene lookup returns CDR1 SGHTA and CDR2 FQGNSA. The CDR3 has 17 residues.

For the CDR3, the DNA is TGTGCCACCAGCAAGGACAGGGTCAGCAATCAGCCCCAGCATTTT. Residues: CATSKDRVSNQPQHF. V is TRBV15 and J is TRBJ1-5; TRBD1 matches at 8 bases. Germline values: CDR1 LNHNV, CDR2 YYDKDF (reference sequence). This CDR3 is 15 amino acids long. V dropped 4 bases and J dropped 1; count of bases not matched to a gene: 3. Based on the CDR3 plus reference TRBV15 and TRBJ1-5, the full variable domain is DAMVIQNPRYQVTQFGKPVTLSCSQTLNHNVMYWYQQKSSQAPKLLFHYYDKDFNNEADTPDNFQSRRPNTSFCFLDIRSPGLGDTAMYLCATSKDRVSNQPQHFGDGTRLSIL.

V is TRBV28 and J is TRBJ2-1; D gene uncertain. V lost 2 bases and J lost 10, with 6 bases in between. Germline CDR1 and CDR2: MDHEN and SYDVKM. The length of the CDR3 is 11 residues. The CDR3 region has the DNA TGTGCCAGCAGTTTAGAGTGGGAGCAGTTCTTC. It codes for CASSLEWEQFF.

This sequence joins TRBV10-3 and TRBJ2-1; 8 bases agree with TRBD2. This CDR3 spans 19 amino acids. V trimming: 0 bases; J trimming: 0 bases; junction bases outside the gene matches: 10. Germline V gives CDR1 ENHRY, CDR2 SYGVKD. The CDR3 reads CAISESRGASRSSYNEQFF. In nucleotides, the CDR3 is TGTGCCATCAGTGAGTCGCGGGGGGCCTCAAGGAGCTCCTACAATGAGCAGTTCTTC.

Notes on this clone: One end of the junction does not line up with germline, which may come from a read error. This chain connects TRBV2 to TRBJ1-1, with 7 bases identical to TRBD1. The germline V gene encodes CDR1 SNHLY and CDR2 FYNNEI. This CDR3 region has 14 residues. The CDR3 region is CASSEDRGNSEAFF. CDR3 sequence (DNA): TGTGCCAGCAGTGAAGACAGGGGAAACAGTGAAGCTTTCTTT.

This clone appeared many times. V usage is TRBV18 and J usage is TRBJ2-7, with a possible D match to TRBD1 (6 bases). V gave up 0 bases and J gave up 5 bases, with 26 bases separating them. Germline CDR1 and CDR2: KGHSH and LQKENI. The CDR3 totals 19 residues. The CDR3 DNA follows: TGTGCCAGCTCACCACCTAAATACCTAACAGGGACGGCGGTCCACGAGCAGTACTTC. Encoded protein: CASSPPKYLTGTAVHEQYF.

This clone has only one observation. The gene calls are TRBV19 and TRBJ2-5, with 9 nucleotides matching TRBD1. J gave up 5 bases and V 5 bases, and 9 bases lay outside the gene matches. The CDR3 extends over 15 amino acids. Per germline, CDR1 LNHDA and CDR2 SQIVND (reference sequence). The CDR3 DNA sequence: TGTGCCAGTAGTGGCCGGGACAGGGTATTCGAGACCCAGTACTTC. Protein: CASSGRDRVFETQYF.

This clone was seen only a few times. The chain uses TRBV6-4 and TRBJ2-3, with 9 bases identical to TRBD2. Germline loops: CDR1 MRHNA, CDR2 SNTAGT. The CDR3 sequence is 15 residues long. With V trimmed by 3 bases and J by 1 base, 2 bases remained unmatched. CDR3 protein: CASSESSGGTDTQYF. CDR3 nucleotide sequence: TGTGCCAGCAGTGAGTCTAGCGGGGGCACAGATACGCAGTATTTT.

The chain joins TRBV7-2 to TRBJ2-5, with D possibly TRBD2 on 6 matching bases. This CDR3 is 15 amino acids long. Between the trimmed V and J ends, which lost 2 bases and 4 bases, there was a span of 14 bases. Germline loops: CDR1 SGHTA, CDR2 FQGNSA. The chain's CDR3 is CASSLSTSSRETQYF. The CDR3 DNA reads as TGTGCCAGCAGCTTAAGTACTAGCAGTAGAGAGACCCAGTACTTC.

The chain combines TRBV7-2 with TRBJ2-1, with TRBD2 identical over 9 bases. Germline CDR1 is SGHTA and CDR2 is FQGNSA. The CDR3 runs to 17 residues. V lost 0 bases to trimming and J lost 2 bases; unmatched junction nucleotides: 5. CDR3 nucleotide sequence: TGTGCCAGCAGCTTAGCTGGCGGGGGGGTTCCCTACAATGAGCAGTTCTTC. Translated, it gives CASSLAGGGVPYNEQFF.

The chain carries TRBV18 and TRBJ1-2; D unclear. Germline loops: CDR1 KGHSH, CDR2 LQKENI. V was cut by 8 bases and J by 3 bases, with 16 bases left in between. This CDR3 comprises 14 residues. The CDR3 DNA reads TGTGCCAGCGAACCTAGCCTCGGCGACTATGGCTACACCTTC. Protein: CASEPSLGDYGYTF.